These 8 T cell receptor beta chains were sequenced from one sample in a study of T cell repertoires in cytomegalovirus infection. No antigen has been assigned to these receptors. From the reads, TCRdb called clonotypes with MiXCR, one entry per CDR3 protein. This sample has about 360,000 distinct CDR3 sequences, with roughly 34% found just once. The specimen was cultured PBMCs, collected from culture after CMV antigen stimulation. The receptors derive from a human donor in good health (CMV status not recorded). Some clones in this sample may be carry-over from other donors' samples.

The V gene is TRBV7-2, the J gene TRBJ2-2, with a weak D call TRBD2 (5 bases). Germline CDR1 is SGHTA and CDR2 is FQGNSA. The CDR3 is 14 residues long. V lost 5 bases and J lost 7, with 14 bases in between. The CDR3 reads CASSPTPGIGELFF. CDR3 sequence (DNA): TGTGCCAGCAGCCCGACCCCCGGGATCGGGGAGCTGTTTTTT.

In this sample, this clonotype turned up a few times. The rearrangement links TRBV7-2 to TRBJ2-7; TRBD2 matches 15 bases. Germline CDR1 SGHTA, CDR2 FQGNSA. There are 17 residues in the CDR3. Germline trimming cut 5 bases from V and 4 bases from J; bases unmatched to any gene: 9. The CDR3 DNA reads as TGTGCCAGCAGCCCGGGACTAGCGGGAGGAGGTAGTTACGAGCAGTACTTC. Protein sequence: CASSPGLAGGGSYEQYF. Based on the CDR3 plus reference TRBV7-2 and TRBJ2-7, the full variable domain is GAGVSQSPSNKVTEKGKDVELRCDPISGHTALYWYRQSLGQGLEFLIYFQGNSAPDKSGLPSDRFSAERTGGSVSTLTIQRTQQEDSAVYLCASSPGLAGGGSYEQYFGPGTRLTVT.

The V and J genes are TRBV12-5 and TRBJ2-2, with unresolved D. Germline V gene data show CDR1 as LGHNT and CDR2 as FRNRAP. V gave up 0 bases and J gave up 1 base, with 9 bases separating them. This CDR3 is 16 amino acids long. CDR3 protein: CASGLVLGRNTGELFF. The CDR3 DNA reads TGTGCTAGTGGTTTGGTATTAGGCAGGAACACCGGGGAGCTGTTTTTT. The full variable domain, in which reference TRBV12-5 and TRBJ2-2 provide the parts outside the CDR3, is DARVTQTPRHKVTEMGQEVTMRCQPILGHNTVFWYRQTMMQGLELLAYFRNRAPLDDSGMPKDRFSAEMPDATLATLKIQPSEPRDSAVYFCASGLVLGRNTGELFFGEGSRLTVL.

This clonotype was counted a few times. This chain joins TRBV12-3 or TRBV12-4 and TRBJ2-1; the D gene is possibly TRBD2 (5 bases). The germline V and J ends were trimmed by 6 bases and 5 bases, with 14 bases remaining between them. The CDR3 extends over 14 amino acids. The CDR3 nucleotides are TGTGCCAGCAGCCCTCCTCTGCGGGACAATGAGCAGTTCTTC. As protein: CASSPPLRDNEQFF.

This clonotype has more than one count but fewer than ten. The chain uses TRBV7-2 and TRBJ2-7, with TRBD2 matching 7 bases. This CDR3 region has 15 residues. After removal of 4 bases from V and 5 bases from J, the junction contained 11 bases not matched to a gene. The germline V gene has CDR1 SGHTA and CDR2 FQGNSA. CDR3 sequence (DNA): TGTGCCAGCAGCTCGCCTGCGGCGGGAGAGAACGAGCAGTACGTC. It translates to CASSSPAAGENEQYV.

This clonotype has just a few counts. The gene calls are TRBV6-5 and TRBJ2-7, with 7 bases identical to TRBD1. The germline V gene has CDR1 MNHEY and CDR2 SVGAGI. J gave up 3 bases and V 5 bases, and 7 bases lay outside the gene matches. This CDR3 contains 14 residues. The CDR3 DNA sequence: TGTGCCAGCAGTCTCCGACAGGGCCTCTACGAGCAGTACGTC. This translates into CASSLRQGLYEQYV.

The CDR3, as DNA: TGTGCCAGCAAAGATCCGGGAGGTAATGAGCAGTTCTTC. The encoded protein is CASKDPGGNEQFF. The chain is built from TRBV6-2 or TRBV6-3 and TRBJ2-1, with 7 nucleotides matching TRBD2. CDR3 length: 13 residues. Looked up from germline, CDR1 is MNHEY and CDR2 is SVGEGT. Unmatched junction bases numbered 7, after V lost 7 bases and J lost 7 bases.

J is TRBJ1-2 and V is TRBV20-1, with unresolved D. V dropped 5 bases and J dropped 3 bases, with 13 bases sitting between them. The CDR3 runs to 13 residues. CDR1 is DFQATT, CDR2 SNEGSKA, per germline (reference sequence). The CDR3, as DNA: TGCAGTGCTCATCCACAGACGGACTATGGCTACACCTTC. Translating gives CSAHPQTDYGYTF.